This T cell receptor beta chain was retrieved from a study of blood T cell repertoires in COVID-19. Study at large: There were acute and convalescent COVID-19 samples, and they came from the United States, Italy and Spain.

Original processing methods: Reference gene primer amplification gave estimated nucleated cell counts. Sequenced by immunoSEQ multiplex PCR; TCRdb stores in-frame clones only, minus some. That table gives V, J and clone size, and the DNA gave D and trimming. Among around 18,000 clones, more than 65% were seen once, and the ten largest hold around 16%. This CDR3 has 16 amino acids. V lost 5 bases to trimming and J lost 6 bases; unmatched junction nucleotides: 9. The chain is built from TRBV5-3 and TRBJ2-2, with 11 bases matching TRBD2. TRBV5-3 is noted as an ORF with a role that remains uncertain. Sample: peripheral blood. The clonotype originates from a man aged 65 to 85 with COVID-19, enrolled during active disease. The DNA of the CDR3 is TGTGCCAGAAGTTTAGCGGGAGGGAATAGGGCCGGGGAGCTGTTTTTT. Translating it yields CARSLAGGNRAGELFF.